A selection of T cell receptor beta chains follows, all from one sample in a study of T cells in Graves' hyperthyroidism and ophthalmopathy. TCRdb independently ran MiXCR on the multiplex PCR reads; one entry per CDR3 protein. Here the sample spans about 540,000 distinct CDR3 sequences, just over 45% being singletons. Sequencing input: peripheral blood or thyroid tissue (not recorded which). Source of these receptors: a woman younger than 35 with Graves' hyperthyroidism. The CDR3 runs from the conserved cysteine through the conserved F or W. Fields, in order: V gene, clone size, J gene, D gene, CDR3 DNA, CDR3 protein. A D gene is named only where the DNA matches it firmly. Clone size is shown for a subset of rows, as once, few, many or a class of expanded clone.

v_call: TRBV20-1; clone_size: -; j_call: TRBJ2-6; d_call: TRBD1; cdr3_nt: TGCAGTGCTAGAGGGACAGGGGACACTTCTGGGGCCAGCGTCCCGACTTTC; cdr3_aa: CSARGTGDTSGASVPTF
v_call: TRBV7-2; clone_size: many; j_call: TRBJ1-4; d_call: -; cdr3_nt: TGTGCCAGCAGGAACAGGGAAAATGAAAAACTGTTTTTT; cdr3_aa: CASRNRENEKLFF
v_call: TRBV7-2; clone_size: many; j_call: TRBJ1-4; d_call: TRBD1; cdr3_nt: TGTGCCAGCAGCTTAGGGGGGGGACAGGGAGAAAAACTGTTTTTT; cdr3_aa: CASSLGGGQGEKLFF
v_call: TRBV2; clone_size: many; j_call: TRBJ2-2; d_call: TRBD2; cdr3_nt: TGTGCCAGCAGGCGGACTAGCGGGAACGCCGGGGAGCTGTTTTTT; cdr3_aa: CASRRTSGNAGELFF
v_call: TRBV7-2; clone_size: -; j_call: TRBJ1-4; d_call: TRBD1; cdr3_nt: TGTGCCAGCAGCATGCAGGGACAGGGTGTCGAAAAACTGTTTTTT; cdr3_aa: CASSMQGQGVEKLFF
v_call: TRBV7-6; clone_size: many; j_call: TRBJ2-2; d_call: -; cdr3_nt: TGTGCCAGCAGGTCTAGATTCACCGGGGAGCTGTTTTTT; cdr3_aa: CASRSRFTGELFF
v_call: TRBV12-3/TRBV12-4; clone_size: -; j_call: TRBJ2-3; d_call: TRBD1; cdr3_nt: TGTGCCAGCAGCCGACAGGGGGCTACCGCAGATACGCAGTATTTT; cdr3_aa: CASSRQGATADTQYF
v_call: TRBV9; clone_size: -; j_call: TRBJ1-5; d_call: TRBD1; cdr3_nt: TGTGCCAGCAGCGCTGGGGGGGCAGGGGGGCAGCCCCAGCATTTT; cdr3_aa: CASSAGGAGGQPQHF
v_call: TRBV13; clone_size: many; j_call: TRBJ2-6; d_call: TRBD2; cdr3_nt: TGTGCCAGCAGCTTAGGGGGACTAGCTGGGGCCAACGTCCTGACTTTC; cdr3_aa: CASSLGGLAGANVLTF
v_call: TRBV7-9; clone_size: -; j_call: TRBJ1-4; d_call: TRBD1; cdr3_nt: TGTGCCAGCAGCAGAGAGCCAGGGGGAGTCAGCGGAAAACTGTTTTTT; cdr3_aa: CASSREPGGVSGKLFF
v_call: TRBV25-1; clone_size: -; j_call: TRBJ1-5; d_call: -; cdr3_nt: TGTGCCAGCAGAGATCCGGGTTTCAATCAGCCCCAGCATTTT; cdr3_aa: CASRDPGFNQPQHF
v_call: TRBV2; clone_size: many; j_call: TRBJ1-5; d_call: -; cdr3_nt: TGTGCCAGCAGCTGGGGTGGGATGGCAAATCAGCCCCAGCATTTT; cdr3_aa: CASSWGGMANQPQHF
v_call: TRBV6-5; clone_size: few; j_call: TRBJ1-2; d_call: -; cdr3_nt: TGTGCCAGCAGTTACTCGGCGGGAGAGGCGAACTATGGCTACACCTTC; cdr3_aa: CASSYSAGEANYGYTF
v_call: TRBV11-2; clone_size: few; j_call: TRBJ2-2; d_call: -; cdr3_nt: TGTGCCAGCACAAGGACGGGAAGGACCGGGGAGCTGTTTTTT; cdr3_aa: CASTRTGRTGELFF
v_call: TRBV27; clone_size: many; j_call: TRBJ1-2; d_call: -; cdr3_nt: TGTGCCAGCAGCTCCCTCCCGGGACGGGCCTATGGCTACACCTTC; cdr3_aa: CASSSLPGRAYGYTF